This T cell receptor beta chain was retrieved from a study of cytomegalovirus exposure and HLA in healthy donors. Overall study: Unique TCRs from HLA-typed donors, roughly 87 million of them, were held in an early data release.

CDR3 size: 15 residues. V gave up 4 bases and J gave up 2 bases, with 13 bases separating them. The V gene's germline CDR1 is MGHRA and CDR2 YSYEKL. Findings and caveats of the study: Associated with cytomegalovirus, according to the listing, were approximately 160 TCR beta chains. Prediction of most subjects' HLA-A and HLA-B alleles by TCR beta sequences was reportedly accurate. Earlier results showed most TCR beta V segments being productive about 87% or about 30% of the time.

Comments on this clone: As yet, its antigen is unknown.

The PCR employed 60 Vbeta primers together with 13 Jbeta primers. The protocol was immunoSEQ multiplex PCR, while the TCRdb copy is restricted to in-frame clones and leaves out a portion. The sample lists about 97,000 clones, around 80% occurring once. This clonotype was obtained from a man in his forties or fifties in good health and CMV-seropositive. Material: PBMCs. V gene TRBV4-1 combines with J gene TRBJ2-3; D possibly corresponds to TRBD1 (6 bases). CDR3 sequence (DNA): TGCGCCAGCAGCCCTACAGGGTACCACACAGATACGCAGTATTTT. Residues: CASSPTGYHTDTQYF.